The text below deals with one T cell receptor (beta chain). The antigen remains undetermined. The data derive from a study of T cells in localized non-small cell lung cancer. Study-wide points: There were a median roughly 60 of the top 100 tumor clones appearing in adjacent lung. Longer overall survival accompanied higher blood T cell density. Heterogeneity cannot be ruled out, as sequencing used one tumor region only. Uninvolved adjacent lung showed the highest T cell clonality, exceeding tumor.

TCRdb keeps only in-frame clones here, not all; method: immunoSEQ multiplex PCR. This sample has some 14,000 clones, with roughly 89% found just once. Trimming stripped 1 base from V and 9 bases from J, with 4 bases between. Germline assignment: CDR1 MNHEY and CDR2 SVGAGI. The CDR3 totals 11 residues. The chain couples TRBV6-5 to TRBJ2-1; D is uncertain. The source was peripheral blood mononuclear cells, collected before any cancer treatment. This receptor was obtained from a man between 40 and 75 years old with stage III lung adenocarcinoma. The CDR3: CASSYFGEQFF. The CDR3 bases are TGTGCCAGCAGTTACTTCGGTGAGCAGTTCTTC.